The rows below give T cell receptor beta chains drawn from one sample of a study of cytomegalovirus exposure and HLA in healthy donors. Only in-frame clones appear in the TCRdb table, and some are missing; sequencing was by immunoSEQ multiplex PCR. The table shows tens of thousands of clones, with more than 60% occurring only once. Sequenced: PBMCs. The source is a man aged 50 to 59 in good health and CMV-seropositive. The CDR3 runs from the conserved cysteine through the conserved F or W. D genes are given only for firm matches. Clone size is not always given. Where it is, it says once, few, many or a class for expanded clones.

V gene	J gene	D gene	clone size	CDR3 DNA	CDR3 protein
TRBV30	TRBJ1-5	TRBD1	-	TGTGCCTGGAGTCAGGGCGCAGGGGGCTATCAGCCCCAGCATTTT	CAWSQGAGGYQPQHF
TRBV9	TRBJ2-7	TRBD1	medium-sized	TGTGCCAGCAGCGAGACGGACAGGGGAGGTTACGAGCAGTACTTC	CASSETDRGGYEQYF
TRBV5-4	TRBJ2-5	-	-	TGTGCCAGCAGCTTTCGAGGTTCCCAAGAGACCCAGTACTTC	CASSFRGSQETQYF
TRBV6-5	TRBJ2-3	-	-	TGTGCCAGCAGTTACGGTGGGGAGGCAGATACGCAGTATTTT	CASSYGGEADTQYF
TRBV4-1	TRBJ2-5	TRBD2	-	TGCGCCAGCAGCCAAGCGCGAGCGGGAGGCGGGGAGACCCAGTACTTC	CASSQARAGGGETQYF
TRBV6-1	TRBJ2-1	TRBD2	-	TGTGCCAGCAGTGAAGCCGGTGGATATAGCGGGATACACAATGAGCAGTTCTTC	CASSEAGGYSGIHNEQFF
TRBV5-4	TRBJ2-7	TRBD1	-	TGTGCCAGCAGCATCGGGACAGATGGTTACGAGCAGTACTTC	CASSIGTDGYEQYF
TRBV29-1	TRBJ2-7	TRBD2	-	TGCAGCGTTGAATCGCTAGGGACTAGCGGCTACGAGCAGTACTTC	CSVESLGTSGYEQYF
TRBV7-6	TRBJ1-1	-	-	TGTGCCAGCAGCTTGCGCCTGAACACTGAAGCTTTCTTT	CASSLRLNTEAFF
TRBV6-6	TRBJ2-7	TRBD1	-	TGTGCCAGCAGTTACCTACAGGGGGCGAGCTACGAGCAGTACTTC	CASSYLQGASYEQYF
TRBV5-1	TRBJ2-7	-	-	TGCGCCAGCAGCTTGGGGGACTCCGTCTCCTACGAGCAGTACTTC	CASSLGDSVSYEQYF
TRBV4-1	TRBJ2-3	-	-	TGCGCCAGCAGCCAGGAGGTCCCAGATACGCAGTATTTT	CASSQEVPDTQYF
TRBV10-3	TRBJ1-2	-	-	TGTGCCATCACCCTGGGGTTGGAGGCTAACTATGGCTACACCTTC	CAITLGLEANYGYTF
TRBV5-6	TRBJ1-2	TRBD1	-	TGTGCCAGCAGCTTGGCCCAGACAGGGTATGGCTACACCTTC	CASSLAQTGYGYTF
TRBV30	TRBJ2-6	-	few	TGTGCCTGTAAAGCGGCGTCTGGGGCCAACGTCCTGACTTTC	CACKAASGANVLTF
TRBV10-3	TRBJ2-2	-	-	TGTGCCTCCAGGGGGGACGGGAACACCGGGGAGCTGTTTTTT	CASRGDGNTGELFF
TRBV5-1	TRBJ2-1	TRBD1	-	TGCGCCAGCGCACAGGGGGTCTCCTACAATGAGCAGTTCTTC	CASAQGVSYNEQFF
TRBV6-5	TRBJ1-1	TRBD1	-	TGTGCCAGCAGTTACTCAGGGGGCGGCATGATTGAAGCTTTCTTT	CASSYSGGGMIEAFF
TRBV6-5	TRBJ1-2	TRBD1	few	TGTGCCAGCAGTTACTCCAGGACAGGGGGTAACTATGGCTACACCTTC	CASSYSRTGGNYGYTF
TRBV4-2	TRBJ1-3	-	-	TGTGCCAGCAGCCAAGAATTTACAACGGGAGGAAACACCATATATTTT	CASSQEFTTGGNTIYF
TRBV5-6	TRBJ2-3	-	few	TGTGCCAGCAGCTTGGTATCAGGGGCGGGAGATACGCAGTATTTT	CASSLVSGAGDTQYF
TRBV4-3	TRBJ1-4	-	-	TGCGCCAGCAGCCCTGGATGGGGTAGCGGTGAAAAACTGTTTTTT	CASSPGWGSGEKLFF
TRBV29-1	TRBJ1-5	-	-	TGCAGCGCCCGGGACACCAATCAGCCCCAGCATTTT	CSARDTNQPQHF
TRBV27	TRBJ2-1	TRBD1	-	TGTGCCAGCAGGACAGGGGCGAATGAGCAGTTCTTC	CASRTGANEQFF
TRBV28	TRBJ1-2	-	-	TGTGCCAGCCGCCTGATCAGGGGTTCCTATGGCTACACCTTC	CASRLIRGSYGYTF
TRBV7-6	TRBJ2-3	-	once	TGTGCCAGCAGTTTACAGTACACAGATACGCAGTATTTT	CASSLQYTDTQYF
TRBV18	TRBJ2-7	TRBD1	-	TGTGCCAGCTCACCACAGGGGGCCCAGTGGTACGAGCAGTACTTC	CASSPQGAQWYEQYF
TRBV27	TRBJ2-7	-	-	TGTGCCAGCAGTTTAAGGGGAGGCGAGCAGTACTTC	CASSLRGGEQYF
TRBV15	TRBJ2-3	TRBD1	-	TGTGCCACCTCACAGGGGGGCTTTGATACGCAGTATTTT	CATSQGGFDTQYF
TRBV10-1	TRBJ1-6	-	-	TGCGCCAAAGAGAGGGAAGGGTACTGGAATTCACCCCTCCACTTT	CAKEREGYWNSPLHF
TRBV2	TRBJ2-1	TRBD1	-	TGTGCCAGTCCGGGACAGGGAGCCAATGAGCAGTTCTTC	CASPGQGANEQFF
TRBV6-5	TRBJ1-2	TRBD1	-	TGTGCCAGCAGTTTCTCCGGGACAGGGGCCTCCTATGGCTACACCTTC	CASSFSGTGASYGYTF
TRBV30	TRBJ2-5	-	-	TGTGCCTGGACCGAGGGCGCAGAGACCCAGTACTTC	CAWTEGAETQYF
TRBV6-5	TRBJ2-7	-	-	TGTGCCAGCAGTTACTCGATTATGGACAGAGGCGAGCAGTACTTC	CASSYSIMDRGEQYF
TRBV15	TRBJ2-5	-	few	TGTGCCACCAGCTGGTATTCAGAAGAGACCCAGTACTTC	CATSWYSEETQYF
TRBV4-2	TRBJ1-2	-	-	TGTGCCAGCAGCCAAGGGGTATTTTCTAGAGATGGCTACACCTTC	CASSQGVFSRDGYTF
TRBV21-1	TRBJ2-1	-	-	TGTGCCAGCAGCAAAGTGGTACAGGGAGCAATCTTC	CASSKVVQGAIF
TRBV29-1	TRBJ2-7	TRBD1	-	TGCAGCGTTAGACCGGACAGGAAGGGGTACGAGCAGTACTTC	CSVRPDRKGYEQYF
TRBV13	TRBJ2-7	TRBD2	few	TGTGCCAGCAGCTTATACGCTAGCGGGAGATACGAGCAGTACTTC	CASSLYASGRYEQYF
TRBV18	TRBJ2-1	TRBD1	few	TGTGCCAGCTCACCAGGGGACAGGGATGAGCAGTTCTTC	CASSPGDRDEQFF
TRBV12-5	TRBJ1-6	TRBD1	-	TGTGCTAGTGGAACAGGGGACAAGGGATCACCCCTCCACTTT	CASGTGDKGSPLHF
TRBV7-2	TRBJ1-4	-	-	TGTGCCAGCAGTCGTCAGGGCACAGGAAATGAAAAACTGTTTTTT	CASSRQGTGNEKLFF
TRBV11-2	TRBJ2-5	TRBD1	-	TGTGCCAGCAGCTACACCCGGACAGGGGGCCTGGAGACCCAGTACTTC	CASSYTRTGGLETQYF
TRBV6-6	TRBJ1-2	TRBD1	once	TGTGCCAGCAGTGGGACAGGGGGGAATTATGGCTACACCTTC	CASSGTGGNYGYTF
TRBV6-5	TRBJ1-5	-	-	TGTGCCAGCAGTGCTGACACCTACGGCAATCAGCCCCAGCATTTT	CASSADTYGNQPQHF
TRBV29-1	TRBJ2-3	-	once	TGCAGCGTTGAAGGCCCCGCAGGGGATATTACAGATACGCAGTATTTT	CSVEGPAGDITDTQYF
TRBV18	TRBJ1-5	-	once	TGTGCCAGCTCAGCAGGATTCAACAATCAGCCCCAGCATTTT	CASSAGFNNQPQHF
TRBV6-1	TRBJ1-5	-	few	TGTGCCAGCAGTGAATGGTCCGGTAGCAATCAGCCCCAGCATTTT	CASSEWSGSNQPQHF
TRBV5-1	TRBJ2-1	TRBD2	once	TGCGCCAGCAGCCCCCGCCAGCGGGAGGGCAATGAGCAGTTCTTC	CASSPRQREGNEQFF
TRBV5-1	TRBJ2-7	-	-	TGCGCCAGCAGCTTTCCCCCGGACGAGCAGTACTTC	CASSFPPDEQYF
TRBV6-5	TRBJ1-1	TRBD1	few	TGTGCCAGCAGTACAGGGGACTTCACTGAAGCTTTCTTT	CASSTGDFTEAFF
TRBV19	TRBJ1-5	TRBD1	-	TGTGCCACTAGACAGGGCGAACAGCCCCAGCATTTT	CATRQGEQPQHF
TRBV20-1	TRBJ1-2	-	-	TGCAGTGCTAGGGGGGCAGCTGGCTACACCTTC	CSARGAAGYTF
TRBV7-8	TRBJ2-1	TRBD2	-	TGTGCCAGCAGCCCGGGACTAGCGGTCTCCTACAATGAGCAGTTCTTC	CASSPGLAVSYNEQFF
TRBV5-4	TRBJ2-3	TRBD1	-	TGTGCCAGCAGCTTGCGAGACGAGGGGGCCGCAGATACGCAGTATTTT	CASSLRDEGAADTQYF